The 5 T cell receptor beta chains listed next were all sequenced from one sample in a study of control samples from healthy donors and cancer patients. Assay used: immunoSEQ multiplex PCR; TCRdb lists only in-frame clones, some missing. The table has 150,000 or so clones, over 90% seen once. Sequences were obtained from blood. Receptor source: a man in his forties or fifties in good health.

This chain joins TRBV2 and TRBJ2-7; D perhaps matches TRBD1 (6 bases). Trimming shortened V by 0 bases and J by 6 bases, and 15 bases separated the two germline ends. The CDR3 totals 15 residues. CDR1 is SNHLY, CDR2 FYNNEI, per germline. This chain's CDR3 is CASSEAPRGSLEQYF. The CDR3 DNA sequence: TGTGCCAGCAGTGAAGCGCCTAGGGGGAGCCTCGAGCAGTACTTC.

The chain uses TRBV11-2 and TRBJ1-2, with D unclear. V was trimmed by 5 bases and J by 6 bases, leaving 13 bases between them. Germline V lookup: CDR1 SGHAT, CDR2 FQNNGV. The CDR3 consists of 13 residues. The CDR3 loop reads CASSPDGPDGYTF. The CDR3 DNA sequence: TGTGCCAGCAGCCCGGACGGACCCGATGGCTACACCTTC. Drawing the rest from reference TRBV11-2 and TRBJ1-2, the complete variable domain is EAGVAQSPRYKIIEKRQSVAFWCNPISGHATLYWYQQILGQGPKLLIQFQNNGVVDDSQLPKDRFSAERLKGVDSTLKIQPAKLEDSAVYLCASSPDGPDGYTFGSGTRLTVV.

This chain connects TRBV28 to TRBJ2-7; 10 bases map to TRBD1. The V gene end was trimmed by 1 base and the J gene end by 12 bases; junction bases not matched to a gene: 6. The CDR3 has 13 amino acids. Per the germline V gene, CDR1 is MDHEN and CDR2 is SYDVKM. The CDR3 sequence: CASSLFPGQGMYF. As DNA, the CDR3 is TGTGCCAGCAGTTTATTTCCGGGACAGGGGATGTACTTC.

This chain connects TRBV6-6 to TRBJ1-5; D unresolved. This CDR3 region has 12 residues. V lost 2 bases and J 8 bases, leaving 7 bases between the germline ends. The V gene's germline CDR1 is MNHNY and CDR2 SVGAGI (reference sequence). The CDR3 sequence: CASSYEEEPQHF. The CDR3 coding sequence is TGTGCCAGCAGTTACGAAGAGGAGCCCCAGCATTTT.

This clone was picked up one time. The gene calls are TRBV29-1 and TRBJ1-5; weak D call: TRBD1 (5 bases). This CDR3 is 14 amino acids long. Trimming shortened V by 1 base and J by 4 bases, and 11 bases separated the two germline ends. CDR1 is SQVTM and CDR2 is ANQGSEA in the germline V gene. CDR3 loop: CSVEGGEENQPQHF. The CDR3 DNA follows: TGCAGCGTTGAAGGGGGGGAGGAGAATCAGCCCCAGCATTTT.